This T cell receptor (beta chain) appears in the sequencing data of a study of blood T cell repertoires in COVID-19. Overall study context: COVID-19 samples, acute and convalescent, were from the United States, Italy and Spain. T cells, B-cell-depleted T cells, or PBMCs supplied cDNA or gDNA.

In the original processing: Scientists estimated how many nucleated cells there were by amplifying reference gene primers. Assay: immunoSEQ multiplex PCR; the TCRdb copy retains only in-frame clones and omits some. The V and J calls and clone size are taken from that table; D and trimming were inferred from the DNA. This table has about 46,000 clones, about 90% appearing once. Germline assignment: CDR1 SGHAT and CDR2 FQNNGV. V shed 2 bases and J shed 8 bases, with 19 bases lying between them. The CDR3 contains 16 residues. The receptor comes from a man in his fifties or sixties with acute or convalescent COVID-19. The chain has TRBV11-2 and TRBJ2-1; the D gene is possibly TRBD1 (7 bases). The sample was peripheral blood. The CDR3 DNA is TGTGCCAGCAGCTTACGACCTGGGGGGACAGAATATGAGCAGTTCTTC. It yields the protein CASSLRPGGTEYEQFF.